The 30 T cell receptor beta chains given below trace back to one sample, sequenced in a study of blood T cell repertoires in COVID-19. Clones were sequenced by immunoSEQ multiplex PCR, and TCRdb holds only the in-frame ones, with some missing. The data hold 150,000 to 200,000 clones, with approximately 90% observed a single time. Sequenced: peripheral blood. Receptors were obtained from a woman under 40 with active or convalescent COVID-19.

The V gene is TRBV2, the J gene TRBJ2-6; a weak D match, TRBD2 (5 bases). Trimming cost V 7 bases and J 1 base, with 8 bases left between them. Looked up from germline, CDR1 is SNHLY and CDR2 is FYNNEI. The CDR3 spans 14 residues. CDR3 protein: CASTRGSGANVLTF. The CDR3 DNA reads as TGTGCCAGCACACGGGGTTCTGGGGCCAACGTCCTGACTTTC.

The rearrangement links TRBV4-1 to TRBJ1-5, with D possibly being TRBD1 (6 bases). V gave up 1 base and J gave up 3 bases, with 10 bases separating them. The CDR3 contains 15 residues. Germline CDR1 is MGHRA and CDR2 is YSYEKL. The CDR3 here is CASSQVGGVNQPQHF. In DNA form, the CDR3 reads TGCGCCAGCAGCCAAGTAGGGGGGGTCAATCAGCCCCAGCATTTT.

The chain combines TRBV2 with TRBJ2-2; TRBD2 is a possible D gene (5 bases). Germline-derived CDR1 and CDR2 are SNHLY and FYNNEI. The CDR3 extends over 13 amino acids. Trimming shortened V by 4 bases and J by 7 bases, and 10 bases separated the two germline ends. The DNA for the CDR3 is TGTGCCAGCAGTGTCCGGAGCGGCGGGGAGCTGTTTTTT. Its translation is CASSVRSGGELFF.

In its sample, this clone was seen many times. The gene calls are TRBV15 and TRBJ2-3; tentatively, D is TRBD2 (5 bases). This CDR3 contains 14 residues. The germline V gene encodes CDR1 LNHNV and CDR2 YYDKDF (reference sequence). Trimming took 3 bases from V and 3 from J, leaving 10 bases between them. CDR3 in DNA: TGTGCCACCAGCAGTTTACTAGGAACAGATACGCAGTATTTT. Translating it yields CATSSLLGTDTQYF.

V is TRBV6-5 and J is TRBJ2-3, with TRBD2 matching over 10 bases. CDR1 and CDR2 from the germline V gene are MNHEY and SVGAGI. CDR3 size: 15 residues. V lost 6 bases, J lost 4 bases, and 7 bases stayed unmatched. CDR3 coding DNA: TGTGCCAGCAGGATAGCGGGAGGTTCCCCAGATACGCAGTATTTT. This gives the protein CASRIAGGSPDTQYF.

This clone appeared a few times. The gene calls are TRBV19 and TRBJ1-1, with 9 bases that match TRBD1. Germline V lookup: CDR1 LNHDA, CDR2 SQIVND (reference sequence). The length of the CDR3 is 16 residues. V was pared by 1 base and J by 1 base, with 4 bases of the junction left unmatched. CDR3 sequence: CASSIVGTGSNTEAFF. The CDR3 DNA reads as TGTGCCAGTAGTATAGTAGGGACAGGGTCGAACACTGAAGCTTTCTTT. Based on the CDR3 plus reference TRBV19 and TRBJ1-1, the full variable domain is DGGITQSPKYLFRKEGQNVTLSCEQNLNHDAMYWYRQDPGQGLRLIYYSQIVNDFQKGDIAEGYSVSREKKESFPLTVTSAQKNPTAFYLCASSIVGTGSNTEAFFGQGTRLTVV.

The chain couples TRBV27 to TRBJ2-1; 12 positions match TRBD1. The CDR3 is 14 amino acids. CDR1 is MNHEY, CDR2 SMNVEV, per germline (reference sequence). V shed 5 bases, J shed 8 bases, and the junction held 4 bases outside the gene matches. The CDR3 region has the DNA TGTGCCAGCAGTGTCGGGACAGGGGGCCATGAGCAGTTCTTC. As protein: CASSVGTGGHEQFF.

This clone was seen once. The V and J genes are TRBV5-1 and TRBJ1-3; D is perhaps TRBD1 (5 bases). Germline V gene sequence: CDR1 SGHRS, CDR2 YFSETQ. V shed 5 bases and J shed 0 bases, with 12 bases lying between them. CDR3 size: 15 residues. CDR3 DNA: TGCGCCAGCAGAAAGGAAGGGGACTCTGGAAACACCATATATTTT. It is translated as CASRKEGDSGNTIYF. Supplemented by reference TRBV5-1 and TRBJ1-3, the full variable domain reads KAGVTQTPRYLIKTRGQQVTLSCSPISGHRSVSWYQQTPGQGLQFLFEYFSETQRNKGNFPGRFSGRQFSNSRSEMNVSTLELGDSALYLCASRKEGDSGNTIYFGEGSWLTVV.

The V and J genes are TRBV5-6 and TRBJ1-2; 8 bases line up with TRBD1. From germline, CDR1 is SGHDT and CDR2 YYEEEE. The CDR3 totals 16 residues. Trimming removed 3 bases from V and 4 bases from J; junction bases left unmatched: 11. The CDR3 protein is CASSSGQGKVSYGYTF. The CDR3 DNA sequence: TGTGCCAGCAGCTCCGGACAGGGTAAAGTAAGCTATGGCTACACCTTC.

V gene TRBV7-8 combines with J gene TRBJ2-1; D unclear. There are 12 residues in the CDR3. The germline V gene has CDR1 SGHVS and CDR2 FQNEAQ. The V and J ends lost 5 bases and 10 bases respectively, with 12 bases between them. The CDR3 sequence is CASSLPPAEQFF. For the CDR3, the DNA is TGTGCCAGCAGCCTTCCCCCAGCGGAGCAGTTCTTC.

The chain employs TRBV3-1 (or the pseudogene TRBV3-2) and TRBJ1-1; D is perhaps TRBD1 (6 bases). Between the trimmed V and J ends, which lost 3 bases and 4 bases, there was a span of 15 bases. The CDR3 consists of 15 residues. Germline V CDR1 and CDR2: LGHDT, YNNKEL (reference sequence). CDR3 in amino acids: CASSHLGGGLTEAFF. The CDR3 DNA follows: TGTGCCAGCAGCCACCTAGGGGGGGGGCTCACTGAAGCTTTCTTT.

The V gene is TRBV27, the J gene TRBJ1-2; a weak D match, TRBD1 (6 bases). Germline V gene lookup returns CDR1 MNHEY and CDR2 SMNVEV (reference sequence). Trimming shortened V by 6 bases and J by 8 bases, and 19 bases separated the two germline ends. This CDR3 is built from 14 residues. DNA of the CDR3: TGTGCCAGCAGCCGAAGGGGGGCAGCGGGAGGCTACACCTTC. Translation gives CASSRRGAAGGYTF.

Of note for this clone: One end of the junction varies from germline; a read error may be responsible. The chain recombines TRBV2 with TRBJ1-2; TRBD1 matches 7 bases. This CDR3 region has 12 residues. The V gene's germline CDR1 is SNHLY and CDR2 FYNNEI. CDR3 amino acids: CASREDRAGYTF. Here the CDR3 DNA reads TGTGCCAGCAGGGAAGACAGGGCTGGCTACACCTTC.

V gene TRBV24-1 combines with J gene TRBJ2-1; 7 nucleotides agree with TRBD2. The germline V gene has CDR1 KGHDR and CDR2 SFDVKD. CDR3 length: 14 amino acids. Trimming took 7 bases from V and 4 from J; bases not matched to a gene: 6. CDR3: CATSPAGPYNEQFF. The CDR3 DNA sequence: TGTGCCACCAGCCCAGCGGGGCCTTACAATGAGCAGTTCTTC.

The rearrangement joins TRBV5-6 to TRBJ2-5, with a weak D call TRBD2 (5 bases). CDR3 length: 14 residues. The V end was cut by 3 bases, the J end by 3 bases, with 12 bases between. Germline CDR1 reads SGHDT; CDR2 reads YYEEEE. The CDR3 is CASSSYSGKETQYF. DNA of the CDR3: TGTGCCAGCAGCTCATATTCGGGGAAAGAGACCCAGTACTTC.

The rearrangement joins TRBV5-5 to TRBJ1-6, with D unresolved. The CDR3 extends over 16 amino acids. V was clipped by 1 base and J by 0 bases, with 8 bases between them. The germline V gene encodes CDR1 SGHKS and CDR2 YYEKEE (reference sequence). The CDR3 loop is CASSLSGSSYNSPLHF. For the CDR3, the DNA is TGTGCCAGCAGCTTGTCGGGGAGCTCCTATAATTCACCCCTCCACTTT.

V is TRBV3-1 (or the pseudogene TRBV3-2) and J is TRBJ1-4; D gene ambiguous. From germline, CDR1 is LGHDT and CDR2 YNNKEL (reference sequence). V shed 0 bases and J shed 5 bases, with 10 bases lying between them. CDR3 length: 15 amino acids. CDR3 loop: CASSQEGVLNEKLFF. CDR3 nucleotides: TGTGCCAGCAGCCAAGAAGGAGTCCTCAATGAAAAACTGTTTTTT.

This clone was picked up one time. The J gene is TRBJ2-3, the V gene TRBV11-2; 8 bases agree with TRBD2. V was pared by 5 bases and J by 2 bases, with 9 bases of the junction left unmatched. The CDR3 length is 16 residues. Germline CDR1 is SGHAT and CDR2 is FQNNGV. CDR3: CASSPVAGRPTDTQYF. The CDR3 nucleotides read TGTGCCAGCAGCCCGGTAGCGGGGAGACCCACAGATACGCAGTATTTT. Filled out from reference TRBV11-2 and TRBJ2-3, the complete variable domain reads EAGVAQSPRYKIIEKRQSVAFWCNPISGHATLYWYQQILGQGPKLLIQFQNNGVVDDSQLPKDRFSAERLKGVDSTLKIQPAKLEDSAVYLCASSPVAGRPTDTQYFGPGTRLTVL.

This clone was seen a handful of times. CDR3 bases: TGTGCCAGCAGCCCTCGGACAGACTACGAGCAGTACTTC. This codes for CASSPRTDYEQYF. The V gene is TRBV7-9, the J gene TRBJ2-7, with a tentative D call TRBD1 (6 bases). This CDR3 region has 13 residues. The germline gives CDR1 SEHNR, CDR2 FQNEAQ (reference sequence). V was shortened by 5 bases and J by 3 bases, with 11 bases between the two germline ends.

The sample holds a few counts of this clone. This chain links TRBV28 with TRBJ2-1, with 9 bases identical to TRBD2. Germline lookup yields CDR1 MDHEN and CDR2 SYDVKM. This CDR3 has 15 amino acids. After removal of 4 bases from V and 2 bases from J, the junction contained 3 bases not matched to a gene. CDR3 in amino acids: CASSCGRAAYNEQFF. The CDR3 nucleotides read TGTGCCAGCAGTTGCGGGAGGGCCGCCTACAATGAGCAGTTCTTC.

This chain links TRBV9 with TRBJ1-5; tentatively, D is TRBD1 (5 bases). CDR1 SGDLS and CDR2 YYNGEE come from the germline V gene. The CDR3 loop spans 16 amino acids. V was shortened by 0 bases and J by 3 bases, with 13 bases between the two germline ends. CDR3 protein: CASSVGAGPPNQPQHF. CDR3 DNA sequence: TGTGCCAGCAGCGTAGGGGCAGGGCCCCCCAATCAGCCCCAGCATTTT.

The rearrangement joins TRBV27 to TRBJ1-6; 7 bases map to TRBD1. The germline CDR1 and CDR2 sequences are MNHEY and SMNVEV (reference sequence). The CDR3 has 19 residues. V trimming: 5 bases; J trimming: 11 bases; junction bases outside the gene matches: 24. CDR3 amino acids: CASSPPRANRGTFLTPLHF. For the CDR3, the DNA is TGTGCCAGCAGTCCGCCGAGGGCCAACAGGGGTACCTTTTTGACACCCCTCCACTTT.

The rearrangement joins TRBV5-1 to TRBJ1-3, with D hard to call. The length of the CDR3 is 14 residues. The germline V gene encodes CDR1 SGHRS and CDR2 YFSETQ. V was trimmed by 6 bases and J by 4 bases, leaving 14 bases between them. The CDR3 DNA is TGCGCCAGCACCGACACCAGTTCAGGAAACACCATATATTTT. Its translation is CASTDTSSGNTIYF.

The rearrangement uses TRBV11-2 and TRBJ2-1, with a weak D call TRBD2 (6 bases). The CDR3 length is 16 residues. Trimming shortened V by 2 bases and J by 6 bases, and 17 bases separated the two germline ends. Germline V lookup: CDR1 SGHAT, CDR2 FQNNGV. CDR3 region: CASSLSYGSRVNEQFF. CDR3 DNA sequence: TGTGCCAGCAGCTTAAGTTACGGGAGTCGAGTCAATGAGCAGTTCTTC. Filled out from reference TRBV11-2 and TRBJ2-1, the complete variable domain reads EAGVAQSPRYKIIEKRQSVAFWCNPISGHATLYWYQQILGQGPKLLIQFQNNGVVDDSQLPKDRFSAERLKGVDSTLKIQPAKLEDSAVYLCASSLSYGSRVNEQFFGPGTRLTVL.

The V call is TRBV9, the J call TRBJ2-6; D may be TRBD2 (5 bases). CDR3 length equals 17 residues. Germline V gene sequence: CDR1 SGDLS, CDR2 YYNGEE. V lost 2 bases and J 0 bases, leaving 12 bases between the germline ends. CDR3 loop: CASSVTGESSGANVLTF. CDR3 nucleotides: TGTGCCAGCAGCGTGACTGGGGAGAGCTCTGGGGCCAACGTCCTGACTTTC.

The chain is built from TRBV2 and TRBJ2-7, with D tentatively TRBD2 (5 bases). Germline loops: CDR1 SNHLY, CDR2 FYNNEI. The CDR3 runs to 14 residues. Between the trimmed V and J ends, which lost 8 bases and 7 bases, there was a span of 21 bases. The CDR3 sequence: CASGLRGSGGEQYF. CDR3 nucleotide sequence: TGTGCCAGCGGGCTCCGGGGATCTGGAGGAGAGCAGTACTTC. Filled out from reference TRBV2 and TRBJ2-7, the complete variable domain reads EPEVTQTPSHQVTQMGQEVILRCVPISNHLYFYWYRQILGQKVEFLVSFYNNEISEKSEIFDDQFSVERPDGSNFTLKIRSTKLEDSAMYFCASGLRGSGGEQYFGPGTRLTVT.

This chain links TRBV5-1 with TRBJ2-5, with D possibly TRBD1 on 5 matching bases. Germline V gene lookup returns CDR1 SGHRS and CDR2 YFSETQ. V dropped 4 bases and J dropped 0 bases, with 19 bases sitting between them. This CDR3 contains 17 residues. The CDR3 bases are TGCGCCAGCAGCCGTAGCCCAGGAAGACAGTACCAAGAGACCCAGTACTTC. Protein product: CASSRSPGRQYQETQYF.

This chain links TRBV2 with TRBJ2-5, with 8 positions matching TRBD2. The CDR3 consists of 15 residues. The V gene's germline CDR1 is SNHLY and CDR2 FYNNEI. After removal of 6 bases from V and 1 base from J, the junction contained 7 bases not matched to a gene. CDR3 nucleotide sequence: TGTGCCAGCAGGGGGACTAGACGACCCCAAGAGACCCAGTACTTC. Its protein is CASRGTRRPQETQYF.

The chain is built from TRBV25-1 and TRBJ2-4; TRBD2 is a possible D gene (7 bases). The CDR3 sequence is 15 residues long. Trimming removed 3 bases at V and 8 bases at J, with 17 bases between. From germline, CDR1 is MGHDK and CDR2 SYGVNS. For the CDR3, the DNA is TGTGCCAGCAGTGACCCCCAGGGGAGGGAGGACATTCAGTACTTC. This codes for CASSDPQGREDIQYF. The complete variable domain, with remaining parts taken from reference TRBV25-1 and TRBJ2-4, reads EADIYQTPRYLVIGTGKKITLECSQTMGHDKMYWYQQDPGMELHLIHYSYGVNSTEKGDLSSESTVSRIRTEHFPLTLESARPSHTSQYLCASSDPQGREDIQYFGAGTRLSVL.

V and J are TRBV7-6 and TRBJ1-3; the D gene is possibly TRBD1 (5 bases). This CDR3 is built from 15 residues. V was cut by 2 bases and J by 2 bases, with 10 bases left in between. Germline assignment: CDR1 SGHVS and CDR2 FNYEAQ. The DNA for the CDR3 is TGTGCCAGCAGCTTACCGGGCAGGGCTGGAAACACCATATATTTT. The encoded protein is CASSLPGRAGNTIYF.